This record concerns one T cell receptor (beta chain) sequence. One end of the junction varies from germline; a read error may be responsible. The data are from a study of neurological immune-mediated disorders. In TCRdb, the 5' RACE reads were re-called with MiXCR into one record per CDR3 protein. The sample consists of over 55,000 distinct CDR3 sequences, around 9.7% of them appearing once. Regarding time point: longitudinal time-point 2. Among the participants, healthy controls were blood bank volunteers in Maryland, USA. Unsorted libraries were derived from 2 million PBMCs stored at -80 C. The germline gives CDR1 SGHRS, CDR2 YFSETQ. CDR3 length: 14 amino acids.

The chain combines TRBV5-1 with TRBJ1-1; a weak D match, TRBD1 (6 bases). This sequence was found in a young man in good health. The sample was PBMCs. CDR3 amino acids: CASTVQPSRGEPFF. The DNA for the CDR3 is TGCGCCAGCACCGTTCAGCCCTCCAGGGGTGAACCTTTCTTT. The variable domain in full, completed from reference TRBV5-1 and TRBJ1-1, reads KAGVTQTPRYLIKTRGQQVTLSCSPISGHRSVSWYQQTPGQGLQFLFEYFSETQRNKGNFPGRFSGRQFSNSRSEMNVSTLELGDSALYLCASTVQPSRGEPFFGQGTRLTVV.